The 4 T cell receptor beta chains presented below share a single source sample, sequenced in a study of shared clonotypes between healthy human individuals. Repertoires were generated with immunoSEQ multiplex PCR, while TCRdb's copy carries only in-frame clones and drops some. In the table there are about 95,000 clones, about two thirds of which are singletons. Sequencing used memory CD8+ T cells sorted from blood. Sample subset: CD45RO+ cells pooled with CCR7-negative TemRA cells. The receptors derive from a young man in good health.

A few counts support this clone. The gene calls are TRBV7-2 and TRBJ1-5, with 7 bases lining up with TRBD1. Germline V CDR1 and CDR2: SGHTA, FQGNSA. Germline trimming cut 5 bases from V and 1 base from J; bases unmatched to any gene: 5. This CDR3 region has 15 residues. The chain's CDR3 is CASSPRGESNQPQHF. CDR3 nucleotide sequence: TGTGCCAGCAGCCCCAGGGGGGAGAGCAATCAGCCCCAGCATTTT.

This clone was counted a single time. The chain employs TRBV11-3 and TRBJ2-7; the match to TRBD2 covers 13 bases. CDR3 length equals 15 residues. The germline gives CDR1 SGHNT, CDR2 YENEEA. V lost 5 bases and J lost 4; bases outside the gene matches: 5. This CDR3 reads CASSIGLAGVYEQYF. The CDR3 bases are TGTGCCAGCAGCATCGGACTAGCGGGAGTATACGAGCAGTACTTC.

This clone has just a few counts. CDR3 sequence reads: CASSDIIGQGGEKLFF. As DNA, the CDR3 is TGTGCCAGCAGTGATATAATAGGACAGGGGGGCGAAAAACTGTTTTTT. The chain recombines TRBV6-1 with TRBJ1-4; 10 positions match TRBD1. The CDR3 is 16 amino acids. The J segment lost 8 bases and the V segment lost 3 bases, leaving 9 bases of the junction unmatched. Germline V lookup: CDR1 MNHNS, CDR2 SASEGT.

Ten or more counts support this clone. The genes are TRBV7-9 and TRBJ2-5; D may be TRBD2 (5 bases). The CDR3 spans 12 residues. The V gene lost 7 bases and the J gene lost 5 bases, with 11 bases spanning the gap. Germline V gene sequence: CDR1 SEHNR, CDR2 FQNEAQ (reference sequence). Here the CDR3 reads CASTRAEETQYF. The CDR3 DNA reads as TGTGCCAGCACGAGGGCTGAGGAGACCCAGTACTTC.